Reported below is one T cell receptor (beta chain). The germline V and J ends were trimmed by 4 bases and 4 bases, with 13 bases remaining between them. This CDR3 has 14 amino acids. Per the germline V gene, CDR1 is ENHRY and CDR2 is SYGVKD. This specimen comes from a study of T cells in Graves' hyperthyroidism and ophthalmopathy. TCR beta CDR3 sequences were amplified from RNA transcripts. The TCR CDR3 first-round RT-PCR relied on the HTBI primer set. TCRdb re-called the multiplex PCR reads through MiXCR, storing one row per CDR3 protein. Of 300,000 to 450,000 distinct CDR3 sequences in the sample, approximately 15% were seen once.

Material for sequencing was blood. This clonotype originated in a woman between 55 and 75 years old with Graves' hyperthyroidism. The J gene is TRBJ1-1, the V gene TRBV10-3; D perhaps matches TRBD1 (5 bases). Written as DNA, the CDR3 is TGTGCCATCAGTGTCGGGGGGAGTAGCACTGAAGCTTTCTTT. Amino acids: CAISVGGSSTEAFF.